This TCR beta chain was documented in a study of blood T cells in healthy people across ages. This CDR3 is built from 14 residues. V gave up 5 bases and J gave up 7 bases, with 17 bases separating them. A sample-barcoded 5' primer and a J-beta primer mix were used in a second PCR of roughly 6 to 12 cycles. TCRdb itself ran the 5' RACE reads through MiXCR, one entry per CDR3 protein. The sample gives 500,000 to 650,000 distinct CDR3 sequences, roughly a quarter of which show up once; approximately 3.7% is in the top ten. These same records also appear under a second study, on T cells of mothers and their children.

The origin of this receptor is a boy aged 2 to 10 in good health. The sample comprised blood. This chain connects TRBV12-3 or TRBV12-4 to TRBJ1-2, with D possibly being TRBD1 (5 bases). Here the CDR3 DNA reads TGTGCCAGCAGTCCCCAGGGCCAGGGTGGTGGCTACACCTTC. Amino acids: CASSPQGQGGGYTF.